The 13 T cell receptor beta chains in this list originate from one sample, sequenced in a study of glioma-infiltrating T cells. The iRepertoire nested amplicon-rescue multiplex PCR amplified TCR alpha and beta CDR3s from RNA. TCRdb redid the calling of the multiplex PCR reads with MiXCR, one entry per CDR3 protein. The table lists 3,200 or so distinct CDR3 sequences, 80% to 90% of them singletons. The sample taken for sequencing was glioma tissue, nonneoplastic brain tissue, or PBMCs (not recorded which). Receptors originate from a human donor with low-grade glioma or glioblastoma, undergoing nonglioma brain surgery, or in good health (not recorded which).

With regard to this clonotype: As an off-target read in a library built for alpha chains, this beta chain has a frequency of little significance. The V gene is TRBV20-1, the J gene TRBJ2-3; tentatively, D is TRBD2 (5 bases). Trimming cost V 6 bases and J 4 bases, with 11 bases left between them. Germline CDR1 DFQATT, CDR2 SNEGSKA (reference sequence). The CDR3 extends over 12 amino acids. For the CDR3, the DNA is TGCAGTGCCCGAGCGGAGTCAGATACGCAGTATTTT. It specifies CSARAESDTQYF.

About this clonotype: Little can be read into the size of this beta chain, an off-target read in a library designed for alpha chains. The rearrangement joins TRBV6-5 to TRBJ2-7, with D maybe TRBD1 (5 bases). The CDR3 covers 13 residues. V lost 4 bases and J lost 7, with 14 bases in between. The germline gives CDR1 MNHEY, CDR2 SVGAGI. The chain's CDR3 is CASSLGRNGEQYF. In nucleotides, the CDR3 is TGTGCCAGCAGTTTGGGGCGCAATGGGGAGCAGTACTTC.

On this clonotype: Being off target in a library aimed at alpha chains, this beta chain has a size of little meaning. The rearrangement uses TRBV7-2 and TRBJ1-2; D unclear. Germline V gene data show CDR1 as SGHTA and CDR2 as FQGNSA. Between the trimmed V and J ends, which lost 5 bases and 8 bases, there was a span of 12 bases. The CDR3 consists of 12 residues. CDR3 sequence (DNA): TGTGCCAGCAGCCCCGACAAGGGAGGCTACACCTTC. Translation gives CASSPDKGGYTF.

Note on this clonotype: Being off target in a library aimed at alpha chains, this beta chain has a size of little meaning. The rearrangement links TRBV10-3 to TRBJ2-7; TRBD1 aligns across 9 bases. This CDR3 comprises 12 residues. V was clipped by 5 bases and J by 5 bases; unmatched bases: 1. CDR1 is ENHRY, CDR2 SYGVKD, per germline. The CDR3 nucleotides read TGTGCCATCAGTTGGACAGGGGACGAGCAGTACTTC. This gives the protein CAISWTGDEQYF.

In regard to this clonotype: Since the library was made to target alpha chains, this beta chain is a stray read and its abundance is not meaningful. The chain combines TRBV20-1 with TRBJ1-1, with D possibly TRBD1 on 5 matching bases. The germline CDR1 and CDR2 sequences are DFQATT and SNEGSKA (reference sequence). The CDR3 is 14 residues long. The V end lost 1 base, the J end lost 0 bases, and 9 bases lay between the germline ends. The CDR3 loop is CSARGGTVNTEAFF. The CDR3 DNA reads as TGCAGTGCTAGAGGCGGGACGGTGAACACTGAAGCTTTCTTT.

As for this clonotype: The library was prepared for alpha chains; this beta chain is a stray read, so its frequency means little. This CDR3 reads CSAIGADYEQYF. The CDR3, as DNA: TGCAGTGCCATTGGGGCAGATTACGAGCAGTACTTC. V gene TRBV20-1 combines with J gene TRBJ2-7; tentatively, D is TRBD1 (5 bases). Germline V gene sequence: CDR1 DFQATT, CDR2 SNEGSKA (reference sequence). V was clipped by 6 bases and J by 4 bases, with 13 bases between them. This CDR3 contains 12 residues.

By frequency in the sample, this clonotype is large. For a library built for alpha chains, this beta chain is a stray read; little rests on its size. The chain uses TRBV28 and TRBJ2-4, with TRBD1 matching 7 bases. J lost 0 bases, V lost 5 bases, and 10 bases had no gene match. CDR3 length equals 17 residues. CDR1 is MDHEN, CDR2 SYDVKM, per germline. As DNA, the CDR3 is TGTGCCAGCAGTACTCAACGGACAGGATTAGCCAAAAACATTCAGTACTTC. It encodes CASSTQRTGLAKNIQYF.

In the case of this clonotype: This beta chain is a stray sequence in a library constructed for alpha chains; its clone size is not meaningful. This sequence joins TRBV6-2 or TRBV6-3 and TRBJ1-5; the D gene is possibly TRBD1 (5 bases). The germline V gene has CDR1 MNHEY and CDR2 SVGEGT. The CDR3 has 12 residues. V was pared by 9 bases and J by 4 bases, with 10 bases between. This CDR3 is CASSTENQPQHF. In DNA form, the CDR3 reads TGTGCCAGTTCGACAGAGAATCAGCCCCAGCATTTT.

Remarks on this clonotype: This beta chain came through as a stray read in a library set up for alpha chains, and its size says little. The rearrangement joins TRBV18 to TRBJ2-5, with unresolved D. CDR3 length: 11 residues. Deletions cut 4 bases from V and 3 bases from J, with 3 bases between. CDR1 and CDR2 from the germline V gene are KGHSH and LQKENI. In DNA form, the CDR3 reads TGTGCCAGCTCACGTGAAGAGACCCAGTACTTC. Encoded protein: CASSREETQYF.

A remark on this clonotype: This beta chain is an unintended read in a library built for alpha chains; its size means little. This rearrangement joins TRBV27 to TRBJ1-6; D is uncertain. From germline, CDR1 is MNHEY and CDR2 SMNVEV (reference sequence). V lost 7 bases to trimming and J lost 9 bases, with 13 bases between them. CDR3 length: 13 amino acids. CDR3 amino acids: CASMGGLSSPLHF. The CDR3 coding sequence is TGTGCCAGCATGGGTGGGTTAAGTTCACCCCTCCACTTT.

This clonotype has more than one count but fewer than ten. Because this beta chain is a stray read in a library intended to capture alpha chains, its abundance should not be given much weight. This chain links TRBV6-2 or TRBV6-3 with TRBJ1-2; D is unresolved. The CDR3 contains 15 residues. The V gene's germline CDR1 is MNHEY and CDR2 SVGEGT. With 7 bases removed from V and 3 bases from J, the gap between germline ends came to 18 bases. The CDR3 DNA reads TGTGCCAGCACCCACTCGGCGGGGTACCACTATGGCTACACCTTC. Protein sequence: CASTHSAGYHYGYTF.

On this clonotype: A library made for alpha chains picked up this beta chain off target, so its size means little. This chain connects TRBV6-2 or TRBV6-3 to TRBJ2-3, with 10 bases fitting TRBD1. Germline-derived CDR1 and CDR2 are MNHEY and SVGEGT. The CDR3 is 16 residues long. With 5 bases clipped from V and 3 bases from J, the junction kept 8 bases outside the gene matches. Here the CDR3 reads CASSAYGTGATDTQYF. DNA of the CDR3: TGTGCCAGCAGTGCCTACGGGACAGGGGCGACAGATACGCAGTATTTT.

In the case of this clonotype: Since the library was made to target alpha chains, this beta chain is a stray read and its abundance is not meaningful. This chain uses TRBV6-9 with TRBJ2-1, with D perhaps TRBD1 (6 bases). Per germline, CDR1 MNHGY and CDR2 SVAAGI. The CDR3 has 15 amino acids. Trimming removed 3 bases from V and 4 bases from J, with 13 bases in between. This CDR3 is CASSYWGQEYNEQFF. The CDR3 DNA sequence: TGTGCCAGCAGTTACTGGGGACAAGAATACAATGAGCAGTTCTTC.